This T cell receptor (beta chain) is drawn from a study of blood T cells in healthy people across ages. A word on this clonotype: Its antigen is not identified.

Next came a second PCR, run for about 6 to 12 cycles, which used a sample-barcoded 5' primer along with a J-beta primer mix. TCRdb called the 5' RACE reads again in MiXCR, with one record for every CDR3 protein. The data hold 920,000 or so distinct CDR3 sequences, with 35% to 50% observed a single time. Study results and limitations: The recorded TCR beta diversity per million T cells decreased in a roughly linear manner with age.

The TCR originated in an older woman in good health. The specimen was blood.

In DNA form, the CDR3 reads TGTGCCAGCAGTTTGGCTGGGGGCGGATCACCCCTCCACTTT. Protein product: CASSLAGGGSPLHF. The rearrangement uses TRBV12-3 or TRBV12-4 and TRBJ1-6, with a tentative D call TRBD1 (6 bases). The CDR3 is 14 amino acids. Trimming removed 3 bases at V and 10 bases at J, with 13 bases between.